This T cell receptor beta chain was profiled in a study of spatial heterogeneity in lung cancer. Notes on the study in general: Higher tumor mutation counts went along with higher counts of expanded intratumoral alpha and beta TCRs. Coverage was estimated at roughly 7.2% of tumor T cells for alpha chains and 13% for beta chains.

The time point: sample taken at primary tumor resection. The study sequenced unsorted whole RNA from tumor, nontumor lung or frozen PBMC. All TCR cDNA molecules were individually tagged with a unique molecular identifier. TCRdb re-called the 5' RACE reads through MiXCR, storing one row per CDR3 protein. The sample holds about 12,000 distinct CDR3 sequences, approximately 4.8% seen once. This clonotype is deemed medium-sized. The target antigen is unknown. This beta chain is a stray sequence in a library constructed for alpha chains; its clone size is not meaningful. The CDR3 has 15 amino acids. Germline V gene data show CDR1 as SGHTA and CDR2 as FQGNSA. V lost 5 bases and J 4 bases, leaving 17 bases between the germline ends.

The TCR was taken from a male donor with early-stage non-small cell lung cancer. The rearrangement joins TRBV7-2 to TRBJ2-5; D is unclear. Material: lung tumor tissue, obtained at surgery. Written as DNA, the CDR3 is TGTGCCAGCAGCACAAACGCCCGGTCAGGAGAGACCCAGTACTTC. It encodes CASSTNARSGETQYF. Full variable domain (remainder filled in from reference TRBV7-2 and TRBJ2-5): GAGVSQSPSNKVTEKGKDVELRCDPISGHTALYWYRQSLGQGLEFLIYFQGNSAPDKSGLPSDRFSAERTGGSVSTLTIQRTQQEDSAVYLCASSTNARSGETQYFGPGTRLLVL.